This passage covers 27 T cell receptor beta chains from one sample sequenced in a study of T cell responses to AZD1222 COVID-19 vaccine. Profiling relied on immunoSEQ multiplex PCR, and the TCRdb table lists in-frame clones only, not all of them. The sample lists around 84,000 clones, 92% occurring once. The sample here was peripheral blood, taken on day 0 of MenACWY control vaccination. The source of these receptors is an adult in good health.

Only one count was recorded for this clone. V usage is TRBV6-5 and J usage is TRBJ1-1, with 8 nucleotides matching TRBD1. This CDR3 comprises 15 residues. Losses at the gene ends were 6 bases for V and 1 base for J; bases not matched to a gene: 7. Germline-derived CDR1 and CDR2 are MNHEY and SVGAGI. The CDR3 loop is CASRPRTGKNTEAFF. CDR3 DNA sequence: TGTGCCAGCAGACCCCGGACAGGGAAGAACACTGAAGCTTTCTTT.

The genes are TRBV27 and TRBJ1-1, with 7 nucleotides matching TRBD1. The CDR3 totals 14 residues. Germline-derived CDR1 and CDR2 are MNHEY and SMNVEV (reference sequence). With 5 bases clipped from V and 4 bases from J, the junction kept 7 bases outside the gene matches. CDR3 region: CASSPQGGGTEAFF. DNA of the CDR3: TGTGCCAGCAGTCCCCAAGGGGGCGGCACTGAAGCTTTCTTT.

The genes are TRBV20-1 and TRBJ1-4; 9 nucleotides match TRBD1. J was trimmed by 13 bases and V by 3 bases; bases with no gene match: 12. CDR1 and CDR2 from the germline V gene are DFQATT and SNEGSKA (reference sequence). This CDR3 spans 14 amino acids. CDR3 nucleotides: TGCAGTGCTAGTGGGACAGGGAGGGGACCGGGACTGTTTTTT. Translating gives CSASGTGRGPGLFF.

The chain employs TRBV7-2 and TRBJ2-5; either TRBD1 or TRBD2 may fit D (5 bases each). Germline V gene lookup returns CDR1 SGHTA and CDR2 FQGNSA. CDR3 length equals 16 residues. Trimming left V 1 base short and J 2 bases short, with 14 bases between. For the CDR3, the DNA is TGTGCCAGCAGCTTAGTAATCGGGGCAGCTCAAGAGACCCAGTACTTC. It encodes CASSLVIGAAQETQYF.

This chain joins TRBV11-2 and TRBJ2-2, with D hard to call. The CDR3 is 14 amino acids. CDR1 and CDR2 from the germline V gene are SGHAT and FQNNGV. The V and J ends lost 3 bases and 8 bases respectively, with 13 bases between them. CDR3 nucleotide sequence: TGTGCCAGCAGCTTTCGGACGGCGGCTGGGGAGCTGTTTTTT. Its protein is CASSFRTAAGELFF. Combining the CDR3 with reference TRBV11-2 and TRBJ2-2 gives the whole variable domain EAGVAQSPRYKIIEKRQSVAFWCNPISGHATLYWYQQILGQGPKLLIQFQNNGVVDDSQLPKDRFSAERLKGVDSTLKIQPAKLEDSAVYLCASSFRTAAGELFFGEGSRLTVL.

This clone was observed a single time. The chain employs TRBV19 and TRBJ2-3; 7 nucleotides match TRBD2. The CDR3 runs to 17 residues. Trimming removed 3 bases from V and 0 bases from J; junction bases left unmatched: 9. The germline CDR1 and CDR2 sequences are LNHDA and SQIVND (reference sequence). CDR3 coding DNA: TGTGCCAGTAGTATTTCCCTAGCGGTATTAAGCACAGATACGCAGTATTTT. Amino acids: CASSISLAVLSTDTQYF. The whole variable domain, filled in from reference TRBV19 and TRBJ2-3, reads DGGITQSPKYLFRKEGQNVTLSCEQNLNHDAMYWYRQDPGQGLRLIYYSQIVNDFQKGDIAEGYSVSREKKESFPLTVTSAQKNPTAFYLCASSISLAVLSTDTQYFGPGTRLTVL.

The CDR3: CASSIGTIKNIQYF. The CDR3 DNA reads TGTGCCAGTAGTATCGGGACAATAAAAAACATTCAGTACTTC. V gene TRBV19 combines with J gene TRBJ2-4, with a possible D match to TRBD1 (6 bases). The CDR3 is 14 amino acids. The germline V gene has CDR1 LNHDA and CDR2 SQIVND (reference sequence). With 3 bases removed from V and 4 bases from J, the gap between germline ends came to 10 bases.

This chain links TRBV28 with TRBJ1-5; D gene ambiguous. Trimming stripped 3 bases from V and 6 bases from J, with 6 bases between. The CDR3 runs 12 residues. Germline CDR1 reads MDHEN; CDR2 reads SYDVKM. The CDR3 sequence is CASSFAGQPQHF. CDR3 bases: TGTGCCAGCAGTTTTGCCGGTCAGCCCCAGCATTTT.

This clone turned up a few times. J is TRBJ1-1 and V is TRBV6-5, with D unresolved. CDR3 length equals 11 residues. Germline V CDR1 and CDR2: MNHEY, SVGAGI. V lost 6 bases to trimming and J lost 1 base, with 3 bases between them. CDR3 sequence: CASRENTEAFF. The CDR3 region has the DNA TGTGCCAGCAGGGAGAACACTGAAGCTTTCTTT.

The chain links TRBV10-3 to TRBJ2-3; D possibly corresponds to TRBD1 (6 bases). Germline CDR1 ENHRY, CDR2 SYGVKD. The CDR3 loop spans 14 amino acids. V was cut by 8 bases and J by 2 bases, with 14 bases left in between. DNA of the CDR3: TGTGCCATCGCCCGGCAGGGGACCACAGATACGCAGTATTTT. Residues: CAIARQGTTDTQYF.

The genes are TRBV5-4 and TRBJ2-2; 12 bases map to TRBD2. Germline trimming cut 2 bases from V and 3 bases from J; bases unmatched to any gene: 5. The germline V gene has CDR1 SGHNT and CDR2 YYREEE (reference sequence). There are 17 residues in the CDR3. DNA for the CDR3: TGTGCCAGCAGCTTTGGAGGACTAGCGGGATACACCGGGGAGCTGTTTTTT. As protein: CASSFGGLAGYTGELFF.

The chain joins TRBV7-9 to TRBJ1-5; D remains ambiguous. The germline gives CDR1 SEHNR, CDR2 FQNEAQ (reference sequence). This CDR3 is 16 amino acids long. Trimming removed 1 base from V and 7 bases from J, with 17 bases in between. The CDR3 DNA reads TGTGCCAGCAGCTTAGTAGCTGCAGGCGCCTCCCAGCCCCAGCATTTT. Its protein product is CASSLVAAGASQPQHF.

In DNA form, the CDR3 reads TGTGCCAGCAATTTGGAGAGTAGTAGCACCGGGGAGCTGTTTTTT. Its protein product is CASNLESSSTGELFF. The V call is TRBV9, the J call TRBJ2-2; no definite D call. V was shortened by 6 bases and J by 4 bases, with 16 bases between the two germline ends. The CDR3 has 15 amino acids. Germline V gene lookup returns CDR1 SGDLS and CDR2 YYNGEE.

The gene calls are TRBV5-4 and TRBJ1-1; no definite D call. Per germline, CDR1 SGHNT and CDR2 YYREEE (reference sequence). The CDR3 is made up of 16 amino acids. Trimming shortened V by 0 bases and J by 1 base, and 13 bases separated the two germline ends. The CDR3 protein is CASSLDYKGPNTEAFF. In DNA, the CDR3 is TGTGCCAGCAGCTTGGATTATAAGGGCCCGAACACTGAAGCTTTCTTT. Full variable domain (missing parts from reference TRBV5-4 and TRBJ1-1): ETGVTQSPTHLIKTRGQQVTLRCSSQSGHNTVSWYQQALGQGPQFIFQYYREEENGRGNFPPRFSGLQFPNYSSELNVNALELDDSALYLCASSLDYKGPNTEAFFGQGTRLTVV.

The chain employs TRBV14 and TRBJ2-1, with 7 positions matching TRBD2. The CDR3 sequence is 17 residues long. Germline CDR1 SGHDN, CDR2 FVKESK. V lost 6 bases, J lost 4 bases, and 15 bases stayed unmatched. CDR3 sequence reads: CASSPLGEGSSYNEQFF. CDR3 coding DNA: TGTGCCAGCAGTCCCCTGGGGGAGGGTTCGTCGTACAATGAGCAGTTCTTC.

The chain combines TRBV5-1 with TRBJ2-3; TRBD2 agrees at 15 bases. The V gene end was trimmed by 3 bases and the J gene end by 4 bases; junction bases not matched to a gene: 6. The CDR3 is 17 amino acids. Germline V lookup: CDR1 SGHRS, CDR2 YFSETQ. CDR3 in amino acids: CASSSYRTSGGADTQYF. DNA for the CDR3: TGCGCCAGCAGCTCCTATCGGACTAGCGGGGGGGCAGATACGCAGTATTTT.

V and J are TRBV12-3 or TRBV12-4 and TRBJ1-3; D is ambiguous. V lost 3 bases to trimming and J lost 4 bases, with 4 bases between them. CDR3 size: 12 residues. Here the CDR3 reads CASSFGGNTIYF. CDR3 nucleotides: TGTGCCAGCAGTTTTGGGGGAAACACCATATATTTT.

The chain is built from TRBV6-5 and TRBJ2-7, with D possibly being TRBD1 (6 bases). The ends were cut back, 6 bases at V and 5 bases at J, with 20 bases in the middle. This CDR3 is 15 amino acids long. Germline assignment: CDR1 MNHEY and CDR2 SVGAGI. The CDR3 bases are TGTGCCAGCAGCTCCCCAAGGCAGGGGTACAACGAGCAGTACTTC. It is translated as CASSSPRQGYNEQYF.

The chain has TRBV19 and TRBJ2-1; TRBD1 matches at 7 bases. Germline lookup yields CDR1 LNHDA and CDR2 SQIVND (reference sequence). The trim removed 3 bases at V and 6 bases at J, leaving 5 bases unmatched. The CDR3 covers 14 residues. The CDR3 nucleotides are TGTGCCAGTAGTATTGAGGGGGCGGGCAATGAGCAGTTCTTC. Its protein is CASSIEGAGNEQFF.

This chain connects TRBV11-2 to TRBJ2-3; either TRBD1 or TRBD2 may fit D (6 bases each). Trimming removed 1 base at V and 7 bases at J, with 9 bases between. Germline CDR1 and CDR2: SGHAT and FQNNGV. The CDR3 is made up of 13 amino acids. This CDR3 is CASSLVGGNTQYF. The CDR3 DNA follows: TGTGCCAGCAGCTTAGTAGGGGGGAATACGCAGTATTTT.

The J gene is TRBJ2-7, the V gene TRBV10-3, with no clear D. V shed 4 bases and J shed 3 bases, with 16 bases lying between them. Germline-derived CDR1 and CDR2 are ENHRY and SYGVKD. The CDR3 contains 15 residues. CDR3 loop: CAISVSVTLDYEQYF. The CDR3 bases are TGTGCCATCAGTGTGTCCGTGACACTGGACTACGAGCAGTACTTC.

This chain uses TRBV7-2 with TRBJ2-7; TRBD1 matches at 9 bases. Germline V gene lookup returns CDR1 SGHTA and CDR2 FQGNSA. With 0 bases clipped from V and 3 bases from J, the junction kept 6 bases outside the gene matches. The CDR3 consists of 16 residues. CDR3 nucleotide sequence: TGTGCCAGCAGCTTAGCGTCCGGGACAGGGAACTACGAGCAGTACTTC. Protein product: CASSLASGTGNYEQYF.

This clone was counted a few times. This sequence joins TRBV27 and TRBJ1-6; D is possibly TRBD1 (5 bases). V lost 5 bases to trimming and J lost 10 bases, with 18 bases between them. Germline V CDR1 and CDR2: MNHEY, SMNVEV (reference sequence). The CDR3 loop spans 15 amino acids. CDR3: CASSNTGSLGSPLHF. The CDR3 DNA is TGTGCCAGCAGTAACACAGGTTCCTTGGGCTCACCCCTCCACTTT.

There are a few counts of this clone. J is TRBJ2-1 and V is TRBV7-3, with unresolved D. The CDR3 runs to 14 residues. V gave up 1 base and J gave up 9 bases, with 13 bases separating them. The germline gives CDR1 SGHTA, CDR2 FQGTGA. CDR3 nucleotide sequence: TGTGCCAGCAGCTTAAAGGGTACTAACAGTGAGCAGTTCTTC. As protein: CASSLKGTNSEQFF.

The CDR3 is CASSQDMRTTGNEKLFF. In DNA, the CDR3 is TGTGCCAGCAGCCAAGATATGAGGACGACCGGGAATGAAAAACTGTTTTTT. V gene TRBV3-1 (or the pseudogene TRBV3-2) combines with J gene TRBJ1-4; D remains ambiguous. CDR3 length: 17 amino acids. Trimming pared 0 bases from V and 5 bases from J, leaving 16 bases between. Germline CDR1 reads LGHDT; CDR2 reads YNNKEL (reference sequence).

V gene TRBV24-1 combines with J gene TRBJ1-4; D not resolved. Trimming took 4 bases from V and 4 from J, leaving 12 bases between them. This CDR3 comprises 15 residues. CDR1 and CDR2 from the germline V gene are KGHDR and SFDVKD. The CDR3, as DNA: TGTGCCACCAGTGACCCCGGACGGAATAATGAAAAACTGTTTTTT. As protein: CATSDPGRNNEKLFF.

The CDR3 DNA reads as TGTGCCAGCAGTAGACAGGGGGCTGGAAACACCATATATTTT. It yields the protein CASSRQGAGNTIYF. The chain recombines TRBV25-1 with TRBJ1-3; 9 nucleotides line up with TRBD1. V lost 5 bases to trimming and J lost 2 bases; unmatched junction nucleotides: 1. Per the germline V gene, CDR1 is MGHDK and CDR2 is SYGVNS. The CDR3 is 14 residues long.